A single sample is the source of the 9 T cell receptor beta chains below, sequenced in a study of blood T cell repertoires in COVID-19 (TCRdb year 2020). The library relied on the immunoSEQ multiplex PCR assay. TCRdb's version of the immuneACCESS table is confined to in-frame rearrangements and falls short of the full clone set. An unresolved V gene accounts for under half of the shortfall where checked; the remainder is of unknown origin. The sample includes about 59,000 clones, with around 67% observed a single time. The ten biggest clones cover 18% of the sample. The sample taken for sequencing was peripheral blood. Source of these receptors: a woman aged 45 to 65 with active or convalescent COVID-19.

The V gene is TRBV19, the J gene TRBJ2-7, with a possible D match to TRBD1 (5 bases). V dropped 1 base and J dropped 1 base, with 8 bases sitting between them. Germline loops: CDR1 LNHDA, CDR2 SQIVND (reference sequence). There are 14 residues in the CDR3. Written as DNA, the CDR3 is TGTGCCAGTAGTATAGCAAGGGGTTCCTACGAGCAGTACTTC. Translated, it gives CASSIARGSYEQYF. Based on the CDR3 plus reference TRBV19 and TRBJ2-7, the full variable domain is DGGITQSPKYLFRKEGQNVTLSCEQNLNHDAMYWYRQDPGQGLRLIYYSQIVNDFQKGDIAEGYSVSREKKESFPLTVTSAQKNPTAFYLCASSIARGSYEQYFGPGTRLTVT.

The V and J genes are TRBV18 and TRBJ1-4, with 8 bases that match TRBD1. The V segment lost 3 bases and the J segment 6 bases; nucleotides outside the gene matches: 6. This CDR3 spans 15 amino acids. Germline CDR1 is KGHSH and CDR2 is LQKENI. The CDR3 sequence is CASSPYGTGDEKLFF. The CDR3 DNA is TGTGCCAGCTCACCGTACGGGACAGGCGATGAAAAACTGTTTTTT. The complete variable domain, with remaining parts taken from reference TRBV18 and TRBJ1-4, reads NAGVMQNPRHLVRRRGQEARLRCSPMKGHSHVYWYRQLPEEGLKFMVYLQKENIIDESGMPKERFSAEFPKEGPSILRIQQVVRGDSAAYFCASSPYGTGDEKLFFGSGTQLSVL.

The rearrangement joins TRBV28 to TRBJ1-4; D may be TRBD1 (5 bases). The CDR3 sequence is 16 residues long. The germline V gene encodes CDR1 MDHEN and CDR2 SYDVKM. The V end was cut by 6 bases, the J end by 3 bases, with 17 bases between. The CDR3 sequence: CASSPDGWGANEKLFF. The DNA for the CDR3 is TGTGCCAGCAGCCCCGACGGTTGGGGGGCTAATGAAAAACTGTTTTTT.

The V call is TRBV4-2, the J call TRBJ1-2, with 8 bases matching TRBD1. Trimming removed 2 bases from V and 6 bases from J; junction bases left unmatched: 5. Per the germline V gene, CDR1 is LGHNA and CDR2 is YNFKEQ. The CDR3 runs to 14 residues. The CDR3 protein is CASSQPDRDDGYTF. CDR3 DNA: TGTGCCAGCAGCCAACCGGACAGGGACGATGGCTACACCTTC.

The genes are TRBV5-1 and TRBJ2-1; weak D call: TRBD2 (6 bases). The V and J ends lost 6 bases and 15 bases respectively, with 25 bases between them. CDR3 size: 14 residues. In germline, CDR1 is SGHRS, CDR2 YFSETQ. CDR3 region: CASNTGMGREVLFF. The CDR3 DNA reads TGCGCCAGCAACACCGGCATGGGCAGGGAGGTTCTGTTCTTC.

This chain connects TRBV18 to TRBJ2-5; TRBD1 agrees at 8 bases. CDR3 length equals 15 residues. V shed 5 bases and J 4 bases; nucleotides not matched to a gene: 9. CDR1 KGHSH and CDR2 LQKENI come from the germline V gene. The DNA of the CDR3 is TGTGCCAGCTCAACCCGGACAGGGCTCCCAGAGACCCAGTACTTC. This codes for CASSTRTGLPETQYF.

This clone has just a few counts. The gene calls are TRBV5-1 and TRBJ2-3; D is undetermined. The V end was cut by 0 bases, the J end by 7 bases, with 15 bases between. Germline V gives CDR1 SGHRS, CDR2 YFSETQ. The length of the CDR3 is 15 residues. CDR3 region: CASSLGQEGMNTQYF. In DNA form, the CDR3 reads TGCGCCAGCAGCTTGGGCCAGGAAGGCATGAATACGCAGTATTTT.

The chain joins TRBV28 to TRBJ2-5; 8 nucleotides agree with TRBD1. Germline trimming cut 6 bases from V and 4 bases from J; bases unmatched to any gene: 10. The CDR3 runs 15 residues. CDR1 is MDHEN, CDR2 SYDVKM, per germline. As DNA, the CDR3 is TGTGCCAGCAGACCTGGACAGGGAGGCCGAGAGACCCAGTACTTC. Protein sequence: CASRPGQGGRETQYF.

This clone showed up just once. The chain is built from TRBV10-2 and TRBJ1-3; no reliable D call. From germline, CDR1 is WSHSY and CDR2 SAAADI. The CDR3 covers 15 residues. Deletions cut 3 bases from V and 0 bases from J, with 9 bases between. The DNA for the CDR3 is TGCGCCAGCAGTGACCGGAGACTCTCTGGAAACACCATATATTTT. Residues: CASSDRRLSGNTIYF.